A single sample gave rise to the 8 T cell receptor beta chains below, sequenced in a study of T cells in Graves' hyperthyroidism and ophthalmopathy. RNA transcripts provided the source from which TCR beta CDR3 regions were amplified. An initial round of RT-PCR targeting the TCR CDR3 relied on the HTBI primer set. TCRdb reprocessed the multiplex PCR reads via MiXCR and lists one record per CDR3 protein. Here the sample spans 700,000 to 850,000 distinct CDR3 sequences, 35% being singletons. Sequenced: blood. These receptor sequences come from a woman aged 40 to 50 with Graves' hyperthyroidism.

There are a few counts of this clonotype. Relative to the germline gene, one junction end is altered; a read error may explain this. V gene TRBV6-4 combines with J gene TRBJ2-7; TRBD1 is a possible D gene (6 bases). The CDR3 covers 14 residues. In germline, CDR1 is MRHNA, CDR2 SNTAGT. Here the CDR3 reads CASRDFGQRYEQYF. In nucleotides, the CDR3 is TGTGCCAGCAGGGACTTCGGACAGAGATACGAGCAGTACTTC.

The chain joins TRBV11-2 to TRBJ1-1, with 8 nucleotides matching TRBD1. V trimming: 5 bases; J trimming: 4 bases; junction bases outside the gene matches: 9. CDR1 is SGHAT and CDR2 is FQNNGV in the germline V gene. The CDR3 has 15 residues. The CDR3 DNA reads TGTGCCAGCAGCCCGGTGACAGGGGTTGGCACTGAAGCTTTCTTT. It codes for CASSPVTGVGTEAFF.

As concerns this clonotype: A much larger clone is a single base away; this may be a read error. The V and J genes are TRBV6-1 and TRBJ2-7, with 7 bases identical to TRBD2. There are 14 residues in the CDR3. V was pared by 8 bases and J by 2 bases, with 9 bases of the junction left unmatched. CDR1 and CDR2 from the germline V gene are MNHNS and SASEGT. CDR3 in DNA: TGTGCCAGCGGGGGGGTTCGATGGGCCTACGAGCAGTACTTC. Translation gives CASGGVRWAYEQYF.

This clonotype was seen once. The chain joins TRBV29-1 to TRBJ2-5; 8 nucleotides match TRBD2. With V trimmed by 4 bases and J by 5 bases, 9 bases remained unmatched. This CDR3 contains 14 residues. CDR1 SQVTM and CDR2 ANQGSEA come from the germline V gene. The CDR3 sequence: CSVGAGGGMETQYF. DNA of the CDR3: TGCAGCGTTGGTGCGGGGGGAGGAATGGAGACCCAGTACTTC.

V gene TRBV2 combines with J gene TRBJ2-7; weak D call: TRBD2 (6 bases). The CDR3 runs 12 residues. Germline V gene lookup returns CDR1 SNHLY and CDR2 FYNNEI. V shed 3 bases and J shed 6 bases, with 9 bases lying between them. The CDR3 here is CASSDMGLEQYF. The CDR3 DNA follows: TGTGCCAGCAGTGACATGGGACTCGAGCAGTACTTC.

This clonotype was seen repeatedly, ten times or more. The V gene is TRBV19, the J gene TRBJ1-2, with D possibly being TRBD1 (5 bases). CDR3 length: 12 residues. Germline loops: CDR1 LNHDA, CDR2 SQIVND (reference sequence). V was pared by 1 base and J by 6 bases, with 6 bases between. CDR3 DNA: TGTGCCAGTAGTATAGGCAGGGATGGCTACACCTTC. This gives the protein CASSIGRDGYTF. The variable domain in full, with the rest retrieved from reference TRBV19 and TRBJ1-2, is DGGITQSPKYLFRKEGQNVTLSCEQNLNHDAMYWYRQDPGQGLRLIYYSQIVNDFQKGDIAEGYSVSREKKESFPLTVTSAQKNPTAFYLCASSIGRDGYTFGSGTRLTVV.

This clonotype was counted a few times. This chain joins TRBV11-2 and TRBJ1-4, with a weak D call TRBD1 (5 bases). V lost 3 bases, J lost 8 bases, and 16 bases lay in between. The CDR3 runs to 15 residues. The V gene's germline CDR1 is SGHAT and CDR2 FQNNGV. The CDR3 region is CASSFAREDEEKLFF. The CDR3 DNA reads as TGTGCCAGCAGCTTTGCCAGGGAGGACGAGGAAAAACTGTTTTTT.

This clonotype was detected many times. The chain is built from TRBV10-3 and TRBJ2-7; 7 bases fit TRBD1. Germline V CDR1 and CDR2: ENHRY, SYGVKD. The CDR3 sequence is 16 residues long. V shed 2 bases, J shed 0 bases, and the junction held 7 bases outside the gene matches. The CDR3 DNA reads as TGTGCCATCAGTGAGCCAGGACAGGCTAGCTCCTACGAGCAGTACTTC. This sequence encodes CAISEPGQASSYEQYF.